Described below is a single T cell receptor beta chain sequence and its context. Its antigen is not known. J lost 7 bases, V lost 3 bases, and 12 bases had no gene match. The CDR3 length is 17 residues. CDR1 SGHAT and CDR2 FQNNGV come from the germline V gene. Naive CD8 cells lacked CD45RO and underwent positive selection for CCR7, leaving out terminally differentiated effector memory CD45RA+ cells. Donors, without exception, were Caucasian adults residing in Nashville, Tennessee. Per sorted-subset replicate PCR, input was 200 to 250 ng DNA, representing 30,000 or so T cell genomes. TCRdb's copy holds only in-frame clones and misses some; the assay was immunoSEQ multiplex PCR. The sample holds some 600,000 clones, approximately 96% seen once. This record belongs to a study of shared clonotypes between healthy human individuals. Study-wide findings and caveats: Sorted-subset sequencing, rarefaction showed, was incomplete despite large depth.

The V and J genes are TRBV11-2 and TRBJ2-2; TRBD2 agrees at 9 bases. This clonotype was obtained from a woman in her 30s in good health. Specimen: naive CD8+ T cells sorted from blood. In DNA form, the CDR3 reads TGTGCCAGCAGCTTCCTTCCCGGGACTAGCAAGGGCGGGGAGCTGTTTTTT. This codes for CASSFLPGTSKGGELFF.